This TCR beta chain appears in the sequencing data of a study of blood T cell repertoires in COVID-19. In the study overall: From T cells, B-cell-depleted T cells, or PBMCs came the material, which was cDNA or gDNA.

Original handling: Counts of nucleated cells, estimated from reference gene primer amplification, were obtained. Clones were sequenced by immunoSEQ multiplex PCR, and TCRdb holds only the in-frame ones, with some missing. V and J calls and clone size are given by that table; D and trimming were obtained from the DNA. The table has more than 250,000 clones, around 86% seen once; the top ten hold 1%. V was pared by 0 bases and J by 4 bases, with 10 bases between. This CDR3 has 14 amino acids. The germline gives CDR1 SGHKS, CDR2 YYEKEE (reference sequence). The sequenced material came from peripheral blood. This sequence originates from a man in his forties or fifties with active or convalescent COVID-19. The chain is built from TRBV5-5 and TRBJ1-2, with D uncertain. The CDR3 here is CASSLGAGSYGYTF. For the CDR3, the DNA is TGTGCCAGCAGCTTGGGGGCAGGATCCTATGGCTACACCTTC.